This TCR beta chain is from a study of cytomegalovirus exposure and HLA in healthy donors. Study overall: An earlier analysis found fewer than 120 million unique TCR beta sequences from approximately 190 million T cells. HLA-typed donors contributed about 85 million unique TCRs, which were held in an early data release.

The study, taken as a whole, reports: A later analysis found common viral pathogens apparently linked to several of the most significant clusters.

This clone was seen only a few times. Its antigen is undetermined. Primers included in the PCR were 60 Vbeta and 13 Jbeta primers. The method was immunoSEQ multiplex PCR; TCRdb's version includes in-frame clones alone and lacks a portion of them. The sample carries about 150,000 clones, about 80% recorded once. Per germline, CDR1 SGHNT and CDR2 YYREEE (reference sequence). The ends lost 0 bases at V and 4 bases at J; junction bases unmatched: 3. This CDR3 spans 15 amino acids. The specimen was PBMCs. The rearrangement uses TRBV5-4 and TRBJ2-7; 11 nucleotides align to TRBD2. The source is a woman in her thirties or forties in good health and CMV-seronegative. CDR3 sequence (DNA): TGTGCCAGCAGCTTGGCCGGGACTAGCGGTTACGAGCAGTACTTC. This translates into CASSLAGTSGYEQYF.